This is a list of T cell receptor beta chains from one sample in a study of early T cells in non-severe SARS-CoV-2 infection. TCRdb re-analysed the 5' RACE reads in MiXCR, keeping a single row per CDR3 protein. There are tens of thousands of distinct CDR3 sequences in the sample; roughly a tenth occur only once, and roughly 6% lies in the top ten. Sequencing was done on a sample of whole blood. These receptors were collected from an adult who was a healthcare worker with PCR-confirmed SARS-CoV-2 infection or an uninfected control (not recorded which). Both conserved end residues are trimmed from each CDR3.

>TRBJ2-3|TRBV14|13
ASSQVAGGADTQY
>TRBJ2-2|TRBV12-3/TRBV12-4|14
ASSTIPGLAIGELF
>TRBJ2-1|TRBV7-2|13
ASSLGTSADNEQF
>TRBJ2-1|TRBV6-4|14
ASSDSGGGTGSEQF
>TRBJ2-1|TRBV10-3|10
AISELTQGQF
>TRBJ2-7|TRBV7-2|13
ASSTPGQGLYEQY
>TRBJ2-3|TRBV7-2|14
ASSLASGTTTDTQY
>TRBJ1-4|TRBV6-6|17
ASRSGDPAFESTNEKLF
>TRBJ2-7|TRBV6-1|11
ASSYERGREQY
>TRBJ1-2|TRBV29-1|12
SVDPLDGYVGYT
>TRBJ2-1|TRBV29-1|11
SVRDTLNNEQF
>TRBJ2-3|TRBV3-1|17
ASSRGAGTSGGHTDTQF
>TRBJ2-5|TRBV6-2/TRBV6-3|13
ASSGVGGLQETQY
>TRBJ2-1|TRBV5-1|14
ASRSWRGSSYNEQF
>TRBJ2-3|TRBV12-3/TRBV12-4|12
ASSLSRSTDTQY
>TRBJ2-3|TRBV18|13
ASSPPSGATDTQY
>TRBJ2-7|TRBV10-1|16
ASSDAGTWGLAGVEQY
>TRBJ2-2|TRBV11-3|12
ASSLGRETGELF
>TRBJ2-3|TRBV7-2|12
ASKRLAGTDTQY
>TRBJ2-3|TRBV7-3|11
ASSVTSGDTQY
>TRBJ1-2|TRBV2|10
ASSVGVYGYT
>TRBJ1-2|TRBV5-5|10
ASSFDSYGYT
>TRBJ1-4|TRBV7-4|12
ASTVYQAVKKLF
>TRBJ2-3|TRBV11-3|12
ASSQDVNTDTQY
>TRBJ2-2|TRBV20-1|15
SAIAPDRAWNTGELF
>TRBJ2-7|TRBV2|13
ASTLGGLASYEQY
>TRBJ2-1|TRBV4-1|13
ASSQVAGVYNEQF
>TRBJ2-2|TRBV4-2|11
ASSHVGAGELF
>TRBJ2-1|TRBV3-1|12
ASTPGLAWNEQF